One and the same sample provided the 18 T cell receptor beta chains below, sequenced in a study of blood T cell repertoires in COVID-19. The method was immunoSEQ multiplex PCR; TCRdb's version includes in-frame clones alone and lacks a portion of them. In the table there are 150,000 to 200,000 clones, about 86% of which are singletons. Sequencing input: peripheral blood. These receptors were collected from a man aged 60 to 75 with acute or convalescent COVID-19.

The chain recombines TRBV7-9 with TRBJ2-2; a weak D match, TRBD1 (6 bases). This CDR3 has 14 residues. V was shortened by 5 bases and J by 6 bases, with 13 bases between the two germline ends. Germline V CDR1 and CDR2: SEHNR, FQNEAQ (reference sequence). This chain's CDR3 is CASSRNREAGELFF. DNA for the CDR3: TGTGCCAGCAGCCGGAACAGGGAAGCCGGGGAGCTGTTTTTT.

This chain joins TRBV28 and TRBJ1-5; D remains unclear. CDR1 is MDHEN, CDR2 SYDVKM, per germline. This CDR3 has 12 amino acids. Trimming took 8 bases from V and 1 from J, leaving 6 bases between them. In nucleotides, the CDR3 is TGTGCCAGCGGAGACAGCAATCAGCCCCAGCATTTT. Protein: CASGDSNQPQHF.

V gene TRBV28 combines with J gene TRBJ2-5; TRBD1 is a possible D gene (6 bases). The CDR3 spans 14 residues. Germline values: CDR1 MDHEN, CDR2 SYDVKM. V lost 5 bases, J lost 4 bases, and 14 bases lay in between. The chain's CDR3 is CASSITGSAETQYF. In DNA form, the CDR3 reads TGTGCCAGCAGTATAACAGGGAGTGCAGAGACCCAGTACTTC.

This chain uses TRBV7-9 with TRBJ2-7; 7 nucleotides match TRBD1. V was clipped by 6 bases and J by 2 bases; unmatched bases: 7. Germline CDR1 SEHNR, CDR2 FQNEAQ (reference sequence). The CDR3 runs to 14 residues. DNA of the CDR3: TGTGCCAGCAGGGAGAAAGGGGGCCCCTACGAGCAGTACTTC. This encodes CASREKGGPYEQYF.

V is TRBV7-2 and J is TRBJ2-1, with D possibly TRBD2 on 5 matching bases. With 5 bases removed from V and 7 bases from J, the gap between germline ends came to 15 bases. In germline, CDR1 is SGHTA, CDR2 FQGNSA. This CDR3 contains 14 residues. The CDR3 DNA sequence: TGTGCCAGCAGCACCCCTCGAAGAGGGAATGAGCAGTTCTTC. This gives the protein CASSTPRRGNEQFF.

This chain links TRBV2 with TRBJ1-4, with a possible D match to TRBD1 (5 bases). Germline CDR1 SNHLY, CDR2 FYNNEI. V was clipped by 7 bases and J by 0 bases, with 12 bases between them. The CDR3 extends over 15 amino acids. The CDR3: CASKRTGSTNEKLFF. Written as DNA, the CDR3 is TGTGCCAGCAAACGAACAGGTTCAACTAATGAAAAACTGTTTTTT.

The chain joins TRBV27 to TRBJ2-7, with 10 nucleotides matching TRBD2. The germline CDR1 and CDR2 sequences are MNHEY and SMNVEV (reference sequence). The length of the CDR3 is 14 residues. With V trimmed by 5 bases and J by 4 bases, 5 bases remained unmatched. The CDR3 DNA sequence: TGTGCCAGCAGTACTCAGCGGGAGGGTTACGAGCAGTACTTC. Its protein product is CASSTQREGYEQYF.

CDR3 sequence: CASSLVASGAHEQYF. In DNA, the CDR3 is TGTGCCAGCAGCCTGGTGGCTAGCGGCGCCCACGAGCAGTACTTC. This chain connects TRBV11-3 to TRBJ2-7; TRBD2 agrees at 7 bases. CDR3 length equals 15 residues. Trimming removed 5 bases from V and 5 bases from J; junction bases left unmatched: 12. Looked up from germline, CDR1 is SGHNT and CDR2 is YENEEA.

The rearrangement links TRBV27 to TRBJ2-2; tentatively, D is TRBD1 (10 bases). CDR1 is MNHEY and CDR2 is SMNVEV in the germline V gene (reference sequence). Trimming took 6 bases from V and 0 from J, leaving 23 bases between them. The CDR3 sequence is 19 residues long. The CDR3 is CASRTGGARLAANTGELFF. DNA for the CDR3: TGTGCCAGCAGGACAGGGGGCGCGCGACTAGCGGCGAACACCGGGGAGCTGTTTTTT.

The CDR3 nucleotides read TGTGCCAGCAGGGCAGGGGGCGCAAGGAGCACTGAAGCTTTCTTT. Translated: CASRAGGARSTEAFF. The chain couples TRBV28 to TRBJ1-1, with 8 bases that match TRBD1. This CDR3 is 15 amino acids long. After removal of 6 bases from V and 4 bases from J, the junction contained 10 bases not matched to a gene. CDR1 is MDHEN and CDR2 is SYDVKM in the germline V gene. The variable domain in full, with the rest retrieved from reference TRBV28 and TRBJ1-1, is DVKVTQSSRYLVKRTGEKVFLECVQDMDHENMFWYRQDPGLGLRLIYFSYDVKMKEKGDIPEGYSVSREKKERFSLILESASTNQTSMYLCASRAGGARSTEAFFGQGTRLTVV.

This rearrangement joins TRBV5-1 to TRBJ2-1; 9 bases fit TRBD2. CDR1 and CDR2 (germline): SGHRS, YFSETQ. The CDR3 is 13 amino acids. With 7 bases clipped from V and 10 bases from J, the junction kept 9 bases outside the gene matches. Here the CDR3 reads CASHSSGIYEQFF. CDR3 DNA sequence: TGCGCCAGCCATTCTAGCGGGATCTACGAGCAGTTCTTC.

The chain joins TRBV3-1 (or the pseudogene TRBV3-2) to TRBJ1-2; perhaps TRBD1 as D (6 bases). Trimming shortened V by 4 bases and J by 8 bases, and 17 bases separated the two germline ends. CDR1 is LGHDT, CDR2 YNNKEL, per germline (reference sequence). The CDR3 length is 14 residues. CDR3 in DNA: TGTGCCAGCAGCCTAGGGACAATCCTCTCGGGCTACACCTTC. Its translation is CASSLGTILSGYTF.

Concerning this clone: The junction shows a germline mismatch at one end, possibly a read error. The V and J genes are TRBV7-3 and TRBJ2-3; a possible D gene is TRBD1 (6 bases). CDR1 is SGHTA and CDR2 is FQGTGA in the germline V gene. The CDR3 loop spans 14 amino acids. The CDR3 DNA reads TGTGCCAGCAGCCCAGACCCCCGGGACACCGCCGCTAATTTT. This gives the protein CASSPDPRDTAANF.

The chain employs TRBV7-3 and TRBJ2-5, with D perhaps matching TRBD1 (5 bases). V was shortened by 7 bases and J by 5 bases, with 14 bases between the two germline ends. The V gene's germline CDR1 is SGHTA and CDR2 FQGTGA. The CDR3 has 13 residues. The DNA for the CDR3 is TGTGCCAGCACCCAGGGTCCGTTGGAGACCCAGTACTTC. Protein: CASTQGPLETQYF.

The V and J genes are TRBV5-1 and TRBJ2-3; possibly TRBD2 for D (7 bases). The CDR3 is made up of 16 amino acids. The V end was cut by 1 base, the J end by 4 bases, with 16 bases between. Per the germline V gene, CDR1 is SGHRS and CDR2 is YFSETQ. As DNA, the CDR3 is TGCGCCAGCAGCTTGACCGTACGGGGGGCGGCAGATACGCAGTATTTT. As protein: CASSLTVRGAADTQYF.

The chain combines TRBV3-1 (or the pseudogene TRBV3-2) with TRBJ2-6; D is perhaps TRBD2 (5 bases). The V gene's germline CDR1 is LGHDT and CDR2 YNNKEL (reference sequence). With 4 bases removed from V and 0 bases from J, the gap between germline ends came to 10 bases. The CDR3 extends over 16 amino acids. The CDR3 sequence is CASSLRGRSGANVLTF. CDR3 sequence (DNA): TGTGCCAGCAGCCTCCGCGGGCGCTCTGGGGCCAACGTCCTGACTTTC.

The V and J genes are TRBV28 and TRBJ1-2; no clear D. V was pared by 8 bases and J by 1 base, with 14 bases between. CDR3 size: 14 residues. The germline gives CDR1 MDHEN, CDR2 SYDVKM. CDR3 residues: CASRSQDRNYGYTF. The CDR3 DNA reads as TGTGCCAGCCGCTCTCAGGATCGTAACTATGGCTACACCTTC.

This chain links TRBV10-3 with TRBJ2-3, with D perhaps matching TRBD1 (5 bases). V gave up 2 bases and J gave up 5 bases, with 8 bases separating them. CDR3 size: 13 residues. Germline V gene sequence: CDR1 ENHRY, CDR2 SYGVKD. In nucleotides, the CDR3 is TGTGCCATCAGTGAGCCAAGGGGAGATACGCAGTATTTT. Its translation is CAISEPRGDTQYF.